The next 2 T cell receptor beta chains were all read from a single sample in a study of blood T cell repertoires in COVID-19. Data came from immunoSEQ multiplex PCR; TCRdb stores just in-frame clones and leaves some out. The sample comprises about 170,000 clones, 70% to 90% of which are singletons, and approximately 7.6% rests with the top ten. Sequences were obtained from peripheral blood. The receptors were gathered from a woman aged 80 or over with COVID-19, enrolled during active disease.

The V call is TRBV18, the J call TRBJ1-3; tentative D call: TRBD1 (5 bases). With 3 bases removed from V and 6 bases from J, the gap between germline ends came to 15 bases. The CDR3 runs 15 residues. The germline V gene encodes CDR1 KGHSH and CDR2 LQKENI. The CDR3 spells CASSPPNRGKNTIYF. As DNA, the CDR3 is TGTGCCAGCTCACCTCCCAACCGGGGGAAAAACACCATATATTTT.

This chain links TRBV2 with TRBJ1-4, with 10 bases fitting TRBD1. V shed 6 bases and J 7 bases; nucleotides not matched to a gene: 5. Looked up from germline, CDR1 is SNHLY and CDR2 is FYNNEI. CDR3 length: 14 residues. DNA of the CDR3: TGTGCCAGCAGACAACGACAGGGGGCTGAAAAACTGTTTTTT. Its protein is CASRQRQGAEKLFF.